Sequencing of this TCR beta chain was carried out in a study of CD8 T cells in Susac syndrome. Germline-derived CDR1 and CDR2 are KGHSH and LQKENI. The CDR3 spans 15 residues. The ends were cut back, 5 bases at V and 0 bases at J, with 11 bases in the middle. cDNA came from about 0.46 to 1 ug RNA primed by random hexamers. With immunoSEQ multiplex PCR, TCR beta CDR3 was amplified across 54 Vbeta and 13 Jbeta. Using its own MiXCR run on the immunoSEQ multiplex PCR reads, TCRdb lists one record per CDR3 protein. The repertoire has 80,000 or so distinct CDR3 sequences, about 93% of them found once; the top ten carry about 0.52%. Sequencing of TCR beta, carried out with a high-throughput approach, was applied to CD8+ and CD4+ T cells from the blood. Negative isolation yielded the CD8+ and CD4+ T cells, while FACS enriched the TEMRA cells.

What was sequenced was CD4+ T cells from PBMCs. V is TRBV18 and J is TRBJ1-5; D is unresolved. The TCR comes from a human donor with Susac syndrome. The CDR3 sequence is CASSSTPYSNQPQHF. The CDR3 region has the DNA TGTGCCAGCTCATCTACCCCTTATAGCAATCAGCCCCAGCATTTT.